Described below is a single TCR beta chain sequence and its context. Its specificity is not known. Vbeta (60) and Jbeta (13) primers were used in the PCR. TCRdb's copy holds only in-frame clones and misses some; the assay was immunoSEQ multiplex PCR. The table has 130,000 or so clones, around 77% seen once. The record originates from a study of cytomegalovirus exposure and HLA in healthy donors. Broader study findings: Among TCR beta chains of equal frequency, HLA-associated ones were more clonally expanded in a later analysis. According to a later analysis, most TCR beta chains associated with CMV appeared HLA-restricted. The classifier was said to identify cytomegalovirus status with high specificity and sensitivity. Researchers reported in a later analysis that a missense DCLRE1C variant was tied to TCR beta V- and J-gene trimming.

CDR1 and CDR2 (germline): MNHEY, SMNVEV (reference sequence). Trimming at V came to 4 bases and at J to 4 bases, leaving 4 bases not matched to a gene. CDR3 size: 14 residues. The receptor's source is a man aged 50 or older in good health and CMV-seronegative. The sample was PBMCs. The chain couples TRBV27 to TRBJ1-3, with 7 bases matching TRBD1. The CDR3 loop reads CASSSTGAGNTIYF. DNA of the CDR3: TGTGCCAGCAGTTCCACAGGGGCAGGAAACACCATATATTTT.